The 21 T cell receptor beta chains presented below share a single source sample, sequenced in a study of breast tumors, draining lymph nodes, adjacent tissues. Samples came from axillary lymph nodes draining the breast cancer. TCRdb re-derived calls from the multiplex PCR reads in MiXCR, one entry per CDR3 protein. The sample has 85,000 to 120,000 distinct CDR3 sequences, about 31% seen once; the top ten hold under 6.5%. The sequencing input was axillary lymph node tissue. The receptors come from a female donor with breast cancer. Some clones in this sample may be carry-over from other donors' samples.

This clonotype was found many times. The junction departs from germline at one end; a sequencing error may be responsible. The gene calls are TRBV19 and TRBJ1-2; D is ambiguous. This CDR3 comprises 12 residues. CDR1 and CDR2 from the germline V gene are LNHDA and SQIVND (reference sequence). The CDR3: CAGSRWDYGYTF. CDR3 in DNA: TGTGCCGGTAGTAGGTGGGATTATGGCTACACCTTC.

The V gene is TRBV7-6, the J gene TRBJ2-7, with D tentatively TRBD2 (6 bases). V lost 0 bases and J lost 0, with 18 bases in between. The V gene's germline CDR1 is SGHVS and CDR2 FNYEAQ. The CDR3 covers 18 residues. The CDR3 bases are TGTGCCAGCAGCTTAGCCCCTCCGACTAGGGGCAACTCCTACGAGCAGTACTTC. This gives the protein CASSLAPPTRGNSYEQYF.

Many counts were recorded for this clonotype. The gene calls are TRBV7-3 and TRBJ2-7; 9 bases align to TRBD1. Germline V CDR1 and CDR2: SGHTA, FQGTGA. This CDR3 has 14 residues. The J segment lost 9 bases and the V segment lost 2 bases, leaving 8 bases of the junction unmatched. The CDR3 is CASSLLGQGTRQYF. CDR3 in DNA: TGTGCCAGCAGCTTATTGGGACAGGGTACGAGGCAGTACTTC. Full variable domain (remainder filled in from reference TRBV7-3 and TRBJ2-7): GAGVSQTPSNKVTEKGKYVELRCDPISGHTALYWYRQSLGQGPEFLIYFQGTGAADDSGLPNDRFFAVRPEGSVSTLKIQRTERGDSAVYLCASSLLGQGTRQYFGPGTRLTVT.

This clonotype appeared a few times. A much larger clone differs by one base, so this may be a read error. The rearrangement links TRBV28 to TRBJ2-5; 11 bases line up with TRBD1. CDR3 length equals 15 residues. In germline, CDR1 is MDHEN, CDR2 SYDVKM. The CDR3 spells CVSSLGTGGLETQYF. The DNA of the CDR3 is TGTGTCAGCAGTTTGGGGACAGGGGGGTTAGAGACCCAGTACTTC.

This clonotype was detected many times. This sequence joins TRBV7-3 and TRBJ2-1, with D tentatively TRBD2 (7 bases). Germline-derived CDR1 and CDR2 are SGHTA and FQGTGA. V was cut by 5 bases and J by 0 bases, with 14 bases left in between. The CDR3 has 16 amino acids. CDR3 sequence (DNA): TGTGCCAGCAGCCAAAGCCGGGGGGCCTCCTACAATGAGCAGTTCTTC. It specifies CASSQSRGASYNEQFF.

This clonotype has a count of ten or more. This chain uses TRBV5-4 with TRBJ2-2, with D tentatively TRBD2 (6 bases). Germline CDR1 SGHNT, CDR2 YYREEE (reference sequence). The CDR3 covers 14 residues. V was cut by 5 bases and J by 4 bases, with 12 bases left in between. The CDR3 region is CASRLFGGTGELFF. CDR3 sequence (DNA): TGTGCCAGCAGGCTATTCGGGGGCACCGGGGAGCTGTTTTTT.

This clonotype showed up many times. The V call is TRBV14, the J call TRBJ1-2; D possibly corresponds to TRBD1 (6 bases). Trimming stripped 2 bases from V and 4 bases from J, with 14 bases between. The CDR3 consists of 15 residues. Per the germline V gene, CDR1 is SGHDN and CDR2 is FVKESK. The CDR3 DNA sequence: TGTGCCAGCAGCCAATTGCAGGGGACGACCTATGGCTACACCTTC. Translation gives CASSQLQGTTYGYTF.

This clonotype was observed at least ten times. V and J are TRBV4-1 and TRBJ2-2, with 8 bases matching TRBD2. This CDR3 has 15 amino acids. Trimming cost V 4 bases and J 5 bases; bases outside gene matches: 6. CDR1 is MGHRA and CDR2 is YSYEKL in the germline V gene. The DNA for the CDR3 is TGCGCCAGCAGCCCGGCCGGGAGGGGGACCGGGGAGCTGTTTTTT. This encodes CASSPAGRGTGELFF.

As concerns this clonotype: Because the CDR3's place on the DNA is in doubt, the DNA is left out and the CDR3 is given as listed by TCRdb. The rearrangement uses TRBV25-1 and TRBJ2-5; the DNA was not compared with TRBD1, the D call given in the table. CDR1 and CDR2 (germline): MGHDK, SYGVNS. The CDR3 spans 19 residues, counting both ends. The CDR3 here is CASSIYLCSARQGAETQYF.

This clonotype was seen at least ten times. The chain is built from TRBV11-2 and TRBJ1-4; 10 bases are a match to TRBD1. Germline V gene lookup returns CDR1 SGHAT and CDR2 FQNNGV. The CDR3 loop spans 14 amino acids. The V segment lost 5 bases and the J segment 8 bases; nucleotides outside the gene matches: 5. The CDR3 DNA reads TGTGCCAGCAGCCCAGGGACAGGGGAGGAAAAACTGTTTTTT. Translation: CASSPGTGEEKLFF.

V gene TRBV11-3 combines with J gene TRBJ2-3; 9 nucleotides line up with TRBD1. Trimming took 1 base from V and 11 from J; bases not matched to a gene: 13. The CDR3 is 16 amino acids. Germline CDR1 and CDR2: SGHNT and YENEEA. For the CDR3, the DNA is TGTGCCAGCAGCTTAGGGCGGGGACAGGGTTGGAATGAGCAGTATTTT. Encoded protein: CASSLGRGQGWNEQYF.

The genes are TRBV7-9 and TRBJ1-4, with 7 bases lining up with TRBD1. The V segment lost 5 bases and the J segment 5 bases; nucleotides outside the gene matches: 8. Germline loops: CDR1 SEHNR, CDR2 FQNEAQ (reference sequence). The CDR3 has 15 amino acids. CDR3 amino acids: CASSRTGVANEKLFF. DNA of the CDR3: TGTGCCAGCAGCCGGACAGGCGTCGCAAATGAAAAACTGTTTTTT. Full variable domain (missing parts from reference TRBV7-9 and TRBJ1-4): DTGVSQNPRHKITKRGQNVTFRCDPISEHNRLYWYRQTLGQGPEFLTYFQNEAQLEKSRLLSDRFSAERPKGSFSTLEIQRTEQGDSAMYLCASSRTGVANEKLFFGSGTQLSVL.

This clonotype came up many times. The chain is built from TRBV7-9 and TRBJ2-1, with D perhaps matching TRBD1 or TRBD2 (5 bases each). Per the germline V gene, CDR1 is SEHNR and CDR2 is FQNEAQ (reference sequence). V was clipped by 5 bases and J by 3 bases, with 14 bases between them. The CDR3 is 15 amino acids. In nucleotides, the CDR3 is TGTGCCAGCAGCCCGTGGGGCGCGGGCTACAATGAGCAGTTCTTC. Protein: CASSPWGAGYNEQFF. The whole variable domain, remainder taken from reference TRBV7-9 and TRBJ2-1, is DTGVSQNPRHKITKRGQNVTFRCDPISEHNRLYWYRQTLGQGPEFLTYFQNEAQLEKSRLLSDRFSAERPKGSFSTLEIQRTEQGDSAMYLCASSPWGAGYNEQFFGPGTRLTVL.

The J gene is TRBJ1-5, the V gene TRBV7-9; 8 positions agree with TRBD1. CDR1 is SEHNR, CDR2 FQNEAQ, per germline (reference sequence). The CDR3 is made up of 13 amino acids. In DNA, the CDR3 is TGTCCGGGCCAGGGGGCAATTAATCAGCCCCAGCATTTT. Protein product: CPGQGAINQPQHF.

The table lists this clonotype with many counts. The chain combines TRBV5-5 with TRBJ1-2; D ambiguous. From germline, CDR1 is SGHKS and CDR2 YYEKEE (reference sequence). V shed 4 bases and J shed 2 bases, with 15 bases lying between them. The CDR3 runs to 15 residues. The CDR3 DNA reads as TGTGCCAGCAGCCAAGCTTTGCCGCCGAACTATGGCTACACCTTC. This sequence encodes CASSQALPPNYGYTF.

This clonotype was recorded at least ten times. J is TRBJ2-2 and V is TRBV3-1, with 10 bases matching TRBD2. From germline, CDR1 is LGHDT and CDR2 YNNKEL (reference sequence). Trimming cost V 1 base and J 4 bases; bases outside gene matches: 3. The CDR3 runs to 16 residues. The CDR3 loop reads CASSQVLAGVTGELFF. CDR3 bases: TGTGCCAGCAGCCAAGTGCTAGCGGGAGTCACCGGGGAGCTGTTTTTT.

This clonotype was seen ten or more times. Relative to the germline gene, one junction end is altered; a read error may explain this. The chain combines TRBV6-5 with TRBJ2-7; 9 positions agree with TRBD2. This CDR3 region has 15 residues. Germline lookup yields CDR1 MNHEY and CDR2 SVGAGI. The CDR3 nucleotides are TGTGCCAGCAGTCACTCCCTAGCGGGAACCTACGAGCAGTACTTC. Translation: CASSHSLAGTYEQYF.

CDR3: CSALGQGAGANVLTF. CDR3 coding DNA: TGCAGTGCCTTGGGGCAGGGAGCTGGGGCCAACGTCCTGACTTTC. V is TRBV20-1 and J is TRBJ2-6, with D perhaps matching TRBD1 or TRBD2 (5 bases each). The CDR3 has 15 amino acids. Trimming cost V 6 bases and J 2 bases, with 14 bases left between them. Germline V CDR1 and CDR2: DFQATT, SNEGSKA (reference sequence).

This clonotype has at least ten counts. The CDR3 nucleotides are TGTGCCAGCAGTCCGACAGAGTGGAACACCGGGGAGCTGTTTTTT. This sequence encodes CASSPTEWNTGELFF. The V gene is TRBV6-5, the J gene TRBJ2-2; TRBD1 might be the D (5 bases). This CDR3 is 15 amino acids long. Trimming took off 5 bases at V and 1 base at J, with 11 bases between the two ends. Per germline, CDR1 MNHEY and CDR2 SVGAGI.

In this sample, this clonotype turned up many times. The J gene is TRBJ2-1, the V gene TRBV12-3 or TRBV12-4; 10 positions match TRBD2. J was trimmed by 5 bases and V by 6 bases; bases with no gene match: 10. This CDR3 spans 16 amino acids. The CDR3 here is CASSFTWTSGNNEQFF. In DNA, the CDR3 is TGTGCCAGCAGCTTTACTTGGACTAGCGGTAACAATGAGCAGTTCTTC.

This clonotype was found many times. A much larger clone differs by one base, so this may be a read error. For the CDR3, the DNA is TGTGCTAGTGGTTTCGTCGGGACAGCGAATACGCAGTATTTT. It specifies CASGFVGTANTQYF. V usage is TRBV12-5 and J usage is TRBJ2-3; 7 bases match TRBD1. The length of the CDR3 is 14 residues. Losses at the gene ends were 3 bases for V and 7 bases for J; bases not matched to a gene: 7. CDR1 is LGHNT, CDR2 FRNRAP, per germline. Based on the CDR3 plus reference TRBV12-5 and TRBJ2-3, the full variable domain is DARVTQTPRHKVTEMGQEVTMRCQPILGHNTVFWYRQTMMQGLELLAYFRNRAPLDDSGMPKDRFSAEMPDATLATLKIQPSEPRDSAVYFCASGFVGTANTQYFGPGTRLTVL.